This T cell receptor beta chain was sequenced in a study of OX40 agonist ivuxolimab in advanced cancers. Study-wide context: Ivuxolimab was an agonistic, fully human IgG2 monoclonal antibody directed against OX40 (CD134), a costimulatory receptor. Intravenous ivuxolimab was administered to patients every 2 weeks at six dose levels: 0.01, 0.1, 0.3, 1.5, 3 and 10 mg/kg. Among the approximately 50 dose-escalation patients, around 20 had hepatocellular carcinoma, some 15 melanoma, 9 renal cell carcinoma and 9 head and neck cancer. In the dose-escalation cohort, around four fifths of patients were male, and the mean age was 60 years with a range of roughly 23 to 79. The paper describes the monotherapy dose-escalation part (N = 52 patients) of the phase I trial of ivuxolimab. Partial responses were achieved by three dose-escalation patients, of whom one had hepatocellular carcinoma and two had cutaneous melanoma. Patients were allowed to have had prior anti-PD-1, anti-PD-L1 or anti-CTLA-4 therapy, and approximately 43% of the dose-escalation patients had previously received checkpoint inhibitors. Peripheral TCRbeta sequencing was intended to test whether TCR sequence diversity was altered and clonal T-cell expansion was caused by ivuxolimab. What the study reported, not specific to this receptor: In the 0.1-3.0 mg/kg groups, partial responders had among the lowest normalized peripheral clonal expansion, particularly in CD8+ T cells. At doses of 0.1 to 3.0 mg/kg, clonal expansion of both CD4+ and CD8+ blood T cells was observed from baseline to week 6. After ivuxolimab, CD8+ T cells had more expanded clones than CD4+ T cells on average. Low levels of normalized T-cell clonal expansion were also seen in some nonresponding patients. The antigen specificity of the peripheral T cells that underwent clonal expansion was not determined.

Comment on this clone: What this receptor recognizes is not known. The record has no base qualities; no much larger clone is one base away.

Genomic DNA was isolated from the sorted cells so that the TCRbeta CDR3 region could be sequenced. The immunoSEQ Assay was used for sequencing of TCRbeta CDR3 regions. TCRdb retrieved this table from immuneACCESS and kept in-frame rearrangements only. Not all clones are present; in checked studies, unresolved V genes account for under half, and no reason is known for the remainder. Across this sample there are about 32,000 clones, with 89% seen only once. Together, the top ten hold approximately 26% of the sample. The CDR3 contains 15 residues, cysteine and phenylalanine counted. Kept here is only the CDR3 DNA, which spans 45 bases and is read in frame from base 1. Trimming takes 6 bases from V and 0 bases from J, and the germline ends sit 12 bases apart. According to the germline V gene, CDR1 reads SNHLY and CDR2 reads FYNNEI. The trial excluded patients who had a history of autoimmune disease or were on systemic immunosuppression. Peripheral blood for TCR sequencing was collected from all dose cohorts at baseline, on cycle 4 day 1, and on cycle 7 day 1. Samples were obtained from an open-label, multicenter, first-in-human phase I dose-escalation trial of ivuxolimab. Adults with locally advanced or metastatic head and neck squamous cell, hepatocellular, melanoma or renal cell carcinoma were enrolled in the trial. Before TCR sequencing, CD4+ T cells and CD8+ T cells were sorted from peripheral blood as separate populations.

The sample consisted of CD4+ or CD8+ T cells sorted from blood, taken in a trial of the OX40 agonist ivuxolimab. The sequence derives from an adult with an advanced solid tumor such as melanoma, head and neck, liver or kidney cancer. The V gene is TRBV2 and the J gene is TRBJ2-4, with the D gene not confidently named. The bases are TGTGCCAGCAGAGGAATAAGAGGAGCCAAAAACATTCAGTACTTC. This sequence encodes CASRGIRGAKNIQYF.